This T cell receptor (beta chain) was sequenced for a study of T-cell memory formation after mild COVID-19. About the research overall: TCR clustering was largely donor specific.

Trimming removed 3 bases at V and 3 bases at J, with 15 bases between. Germline CDR1 is SEHNR and CDR2 is FQNEAQ (reference sequence). The CDR3 length is 15 residues. Study-level results: That cross-reactive memory joined was suggested by some responding clones appearing in pre-infection memory. Contracting clones localized mainly to CM and EM when CD4+ and mainly to EMRA when CD8+.

TCRdb re-called the 5' RACE reads through MiXCR, storing one row per CDR3 protein. The repertoire holds some 410,000 distinct CDR3 sequences, with about 22% as singletons. Comments on this clonotype: The antigen is not known.

Sequencing used PBMCs or a T cell subset sorted from them (not recorded which). The chain has TRBV7-9 and TRBJ2-7; D might be TRBD1 or TRBD2, each matching 5 bases. This TCR derives from an adult woman who had mild COVID-19 (a few samples of this study predate the infection). Cell type and time point are not known. The DNA of the CDR3 is TGTGCCAGCAGCTTTTACCGGGACGGAGTCTACGAGCAGTACTTC. This translates into CASSFYRDGVYEQYF.